This T cell receptor (beta chain) derives from a study of blood T cells in healthy people across ages. This CDR3 has 16 amino acids. V dropped 0 bases and J dropped 6 bases, with 14 bases sitting between them. Germline CDR1 LGHDT, CDR2 YNNKEL (reference sequence). With a J-beta primer mix and a sample-barcoded 5' primer, a second PCR ran roughly 6 to 11 cycles. Via MiXCR, TCRdb re-called the 5' RACE reads, giving one row per CDR3 protein. Here the sample spans approximately 690,000 distinct CDR3 sequences, over 40% being singletons. Overall study results and limits: When one million T cells were used, diversity estimates were thought to be underestimates.

This clonotype came up once. Its cognate antigen is unknown. V gene TRBV3-1 combines with J gene TRBJ1-4, with no clear D. Material for sequencing was blood. The sequence was obtained from a man older than 75 in good health. The DNA of the CDR3 is TGTGCCAGCAGCCAAGATATCCCCACAGCTCATGAAAAACTGTTTTTT. This translates into CASSQDIPTAHEKLFF.